What follows are 18 T cell receptor beta chains derived from one specimen sequenced in a study of shared clonotypes between healthy human individuals. The assay was immunoSEQ multiplex PCR, and TCRdb's table has in-frame clones only and misses some. The table has 2 million or so clones, 85% to 95% seen once. Source material: naive CD4+ T cells sorted from blood. Described subset: CD45RA+ positively selected. The receptors were gathered from a man between 18 and 35 years old in good health.

V usage is TRBV2 and J usage is TRBJ2-7, with D possibly TRBD1 on 6 matching bases. V was shortened by 6 bases and J by 0 bases, with 15 bases between the two germline ends. In germline, CDR1 is SNHLY, CDR2 FYNNEI. The CDR3 runs to 15 residues. CDR3 protein: CASSFRRGFSYEQYF. CDR3 DNA sequence: TGTGCCAGCAGCTTTCGTAGGGGGTTCTCCTACGAGCAGTACTTC.

The rearrangement joins TRBV7-2 to TRBJ2-7; no definite D call. The CDR3 contains 13 residues. V was cut by 4 bases and J by 4 bases, with 11 bases left in between. Per the germline V gene, CDR1 is SGHTA and CDR2 is FQGNSA. CDR3 protein: CASSSLPRYEQYF. The CDR3 bases are TGTGCCAGCAGCTCTCTCCCAAGGTACGAGCAGTACTTC. Based on the CDR3 plus reference TRBV7-2 and TRBJ2-7, the full variable domain is GAGVSQSPSNKVTEKGKDVELRCDPISGHTALYWYRQSLGQGLEFLIYFQGNSAPDKSGLPSDRFSAERTGGSVSTLTIQRTQQEDSAVYLCASSSLPRYEQYFGPGTRLTVT.

The genes are TRBV6-1 and TRBJ2-7, with a possible D match to TRBD2 (7 bases). The CDR3 totals 13 residues. Germline-derived CDR1 and CDR2 are MNHNS and SASEGT. The V end was cut by 5 bases, the J end by 5 bases, with 13 bases between. The CDR3 DNA reads as TGTGCCAGCAGTTTGGGGGGGCCAAACGAGCAGTACTTC. Protein product: CASSLGGPNEQYF.

V and J are TRBV30 and TRBJ1-2, with a tentative D call TRBD1 (5 bases). The CDR3 is 13 residues long. Trimming took off 3 bases at V and 4 bases at J, with 12 bases between the two ends. From germline, CDR1 is GTSNPN and CDR2 SVGIG (reference sequence). CDR3 sequence (DNA): TGTGCCTGGAGCCCCCGAGACAGCTATGGCTACACCTTC. Protein sequence: CAWSPRDSYGYTF.

Comments on this clone: The sample holds other DNA sequences that translate to the same CDR3. V usage is TRBV7-2 and J usage is TRBJ2-3; D call uncertain. With 1 base removed from V and 4 bases from J, the gap between germline ends came to 9 bases. The CDR3 runs 14 residues. CDR1 and CDR2 (germline): SGHTA, FQGNSA. The CDR3 reads CASSLEGLSDTQYF. The DNA of the CDR3 is TGTGCCAGCAGCTTAGAAGGGTTATCAGATACGCAGTATTTT.

The chain couples TRBV4-1 to TRBJ2-1, with 10 bases fitting TRBD2. The ends lost 4 bases at V and 0 bases at J; junction bases unmatched: 9. Germline loops: CDR1 MGHRA, CDR2 YSYEKL. This CDR3 has 18 amino acids. CDR3 bases: TGCGCCAGCAGCCTGGGTAGCGGGAGGCCAAGCTCCTACAATGAGCAGTTCTTC. Translating gives CASSLGSGRPSSYNEQFF.

The chain combines TRBV19 with TRBJ1-6, with a possible D match to TRBD1 (6 bases). Trimming cost V 6 bases and J 8 bases, with 17 bases left between them. Germline lookup yields CDR1 LNHDA and CDR2 SQIVND (reference sequence). This CDR3 spans 15 amino acids. The CDR3 nucleotides are TGTGCCAGTAGAATCTGGGCAGGGGAGGATTCACCCCTCCACTTT. Its translation: CASRIWAGEDSPLHF.

On this clone itself: Other DNA sequences from this sample encode an identical CDR3 as well. This chain joins TRBV6-5 and TRBJ2-7, with TRBD1 identical over 10 bases. Germline trimming cut 5 bases from V and 4 bases from J; bases unmatched to any gene: 2. Germline CDR1 and CDR2: MNHEY and SVGAGI. The length of the CDR3 is 13 residues. The CDR3 DNA follows: TGTGCCAGCAGTAGGGGACAGGGGTACGAGCAGTACTTC. Translated: CASSRGQGYEQYF.

This chain connects TRBV5-1 to TRBJ2-7; 12 nucleotides align to TRBD2. The CDR3 totals 17 residues. With V trimmed by 0 bases and J by 1 base, 5 bases remained unmatched. Per the germline V gene, CDR1 is SGHRS and CDR2 is YFSETQ. In DNA form, the CDR3 reads TGCGCCAGCAGCTTGGGACTAGCGGGAGTTGGGTCCTACGAGCAGTACTTC. Residues: CASSLGLAGVGSYEQYF.

The chain couples TRBV5-1 to TRBJ1-1, with TRBD1 identical over 8 bases. Trimming took 4 bases from V and 4 from J; bases not matched to a gene: 6. The CDR3 length is 14 residues. CDR1 is SGHRS, CDR2 YFSETQ, per germline. CDR3 in amino acids: CASSPDRARTEAFF. The CDR3, as DNA: TGCGCCAGCAGCCCGGACAGGGCGCGCACTGAAGCTTTCTTT.

The V call is TRBV12-5, the J call TRBJ1-5, with a tentative D call TRBD1 (5 bases). Trimming removed 6 bases at V and 6 bases at J, with 21 bases between. The germline V gene encodes CDR1 LGHNT and CDR2 FRNRAP. This CDR3 comprises 16 residues. The CDR3 here is CASGPPLGGSTQPQHF. The CDR3 DNA sequence: TGTGCTAGTGGACCCCCATTGGGGGGTTCGACTCAGCCCCAGCATTTT.

The chain couples TRBV6-6 to TRBJ1-2; 7 bases fit TRBD1. This CDR3 comprises 12 residues. Germline V CDR1 and CDR2: MNHNY, SVGAGI (reference sequence). J was trimmed by 8 bases and V by 5 bases; bases with no gene match: 5. The chain's CDR3 is CASSTQGLGYTF. The CDR3 region has the DNA TGTGCCAGCAGTACACAGGGGTTAGGCTACACCTTC.

The chain links TRBV19 to TRBJ1-2, with D unresolved. The germline CDR1 and CDR2 sequences are LNHDA and SQIVND (reference sequence). V was cut by 6 bases and J by 1 base, with 12 bases left in between. This CDR3 has 14 amino acids. The CDR3 region is CASSRAPGNYGYTF. The CDR3 nucleotides read TGTGCCAGTAGCAGAGCGCCGGGTAACTATGGCTACACCTTC.

This sequence joins TRBV9 and TRBJ1-2, with D perhaps matching TRBD1 (6 bases). Trimming removed 3 bases at V and 6 bases at J, with 18 bases between. Germline values: CDR1 SGDLS, CDR2 YYNGEE. The CDR3 sequence is 15 residues long. The CDR3 loop reads CASSAGTPWPNGYTF. Written as DNA, the CDR3 is TGTGCCAGCAGCGCAGGGACACCCTGGCCCAATGGCTACACCTTC.

V is TRBV5-4 and J is TRBJ2-7; 7 bases fit TRBD1. The junction had 14 bases not matched to a gene; V was cut back by 4 bases and J by 4 bases. The CDR3 runs 16 residues. Germline lookup yields CDR1 SGHNT and CDR2 YYREEE (reference sequence). CDR3 sequence reads: CASSPGGTDVKYEQYF. The DNA for the CDR3 is TGTGCCAGCAGCCCAGGTGGGACAGACGTGAAATACGAGCAGTACTTC.

The CDR3 protein is CASSQVEGVSGYTF. The CDR3 bases are TGTGCCAGCAGCCAAGTGGAGGGGGTGAGCGGCTACACCTTC. This chain links TRBV14 with TRBJ1-2; D perhaps matches TRBD1 (6 bases). The CDR3 spans 14 residues. The germline V gene has CDR1 SGHDN and CDR2 FVKESK. V was pared by 1 base and J by 8 bases, with 14 bases between.

The V gene is TRBV18, the J gene TRBJ1-1; no clear D. Trimming cost V 0 bases and J 5 bases, with 7 bases left between them. Germline V gene lookup returns CDR1 KGHSH and CDR2 LQKENI. The CDR3 runs to 13 residues. CDR3 residues: CASSPPTTTEAFF. In DNA form, the CDR3 reads TGTGCCAGCTCACCACCCACTACTACTGAAGCTTTCTTT.

The chain joins TRBV2 to TRBJ1-4; the match to TRBD1 covers 7 bases. J was trimmed by 0 bases and V by 6 bases; bases with no gene match: 7. The germline CDR1 and CDR2 sequences are SNHLY and FYNNEI. The CDR3 is made up of 16 amino acids. This CDR3 reads CASSRLGTATNEKLFF. Written as DNA, the CDR3 is TGTGCCAGCAGCCGCCTTGGGACAGCAACTAATGAAAAACTGTTTTTT.